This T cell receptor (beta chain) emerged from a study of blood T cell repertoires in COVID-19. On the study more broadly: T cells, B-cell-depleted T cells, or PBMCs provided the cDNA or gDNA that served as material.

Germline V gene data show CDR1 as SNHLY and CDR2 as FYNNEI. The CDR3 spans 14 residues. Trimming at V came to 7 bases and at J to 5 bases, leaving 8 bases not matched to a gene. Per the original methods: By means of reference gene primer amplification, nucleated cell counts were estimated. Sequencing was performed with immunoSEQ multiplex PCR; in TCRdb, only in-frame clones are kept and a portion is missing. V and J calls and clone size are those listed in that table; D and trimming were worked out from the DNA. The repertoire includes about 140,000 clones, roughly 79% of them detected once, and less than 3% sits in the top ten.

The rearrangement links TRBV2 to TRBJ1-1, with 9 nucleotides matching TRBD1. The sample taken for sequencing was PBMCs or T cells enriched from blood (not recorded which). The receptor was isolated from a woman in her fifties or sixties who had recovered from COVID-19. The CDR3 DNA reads TGTGCCAGCACTCAACAGGGGGCGCAGACTGAAGCTTTCTTT. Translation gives CASTQQGAQTEAFF.